This record looks at one TCR beta chain sequence and its context. No antigen is known for it. These data belong to a study of siplizumab effects on memory and regulatory T cells. Roughly 10^5 TCR templates per sample were sequenced. Profiling relied on immunoSEQ multiplex PCR, and the TCRdb table lists in-frame clones only, not all of them. The repertoire includes 95,000 to 100,000 clones, roughly 91% of them detected once, and around 13% sits in the top ten. Points from the study as a whole: Treg-derived clones made up an average of about 64% of mappable alloreactive CD4+ clones with siplizumab and approximately 30% in controls. Unstimulated subsets accounted for the mapping of only a minor share of the clones that were alloreactive. There appeared to be greater diversity in naive T cells than in memory cells, and naive T cells seemed major contributors to the alloresponse.

The CDR3 spans 15 residues. Trimming stripped 3 bases from V and 3 bases from J, with 12 bases between. CDR1 and CDR2 (germline): KGHSY, FQNENV. V and J are TRBV16 and TRBJ1-5; no firm D call. This TCR derives from a human donor in good health. Sequencing input: non-Treg CD4+ T cells sorted from blood. CDR3 nucleotide sequence: TGTGCCAGCAGCCAGACGGCTGGTATCAATCAGCCCCAGCATTTT. It encodes CASSQTAGINQPQHF.